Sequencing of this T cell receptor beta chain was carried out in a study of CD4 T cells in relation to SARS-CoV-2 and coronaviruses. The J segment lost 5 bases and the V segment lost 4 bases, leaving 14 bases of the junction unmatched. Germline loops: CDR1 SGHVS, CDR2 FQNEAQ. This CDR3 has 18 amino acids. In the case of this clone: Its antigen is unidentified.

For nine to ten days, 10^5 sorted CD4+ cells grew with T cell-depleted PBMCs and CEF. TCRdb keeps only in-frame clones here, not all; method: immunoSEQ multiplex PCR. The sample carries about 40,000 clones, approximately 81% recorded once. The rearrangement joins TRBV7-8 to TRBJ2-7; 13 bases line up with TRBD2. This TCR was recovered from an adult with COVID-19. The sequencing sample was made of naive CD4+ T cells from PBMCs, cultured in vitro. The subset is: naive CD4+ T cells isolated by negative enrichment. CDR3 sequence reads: CASSSGLAGVEVSDEQYF. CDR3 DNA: TGTGCCAGCAGCTCCGGACTAGCGGGAGTCGAAGTATCCGACGAGCAGTACTTC. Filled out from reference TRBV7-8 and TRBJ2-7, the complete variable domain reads GAGVSQSPRYKVAKRGQDVALRCDPISGHVSLFWYQQALGQGPEFLTYFQNEAQLDKSGLPSDRFFAERPEGSVSTLKIQRTQQEDSAVYLCASSSGLAGVEVSDEQYFGPGTRLTVT.